This TCR beta chain was documented in a study of vaccination effects on CD4 cells after COVID-19. As for the study in general: In the ViraFEST assay, antigen-specific CD4+ clonotypes were identified by expansion after peptide-pool stimulation. Wells each received two million PBMC, cultured with about 9.3 IU/ml IL-2 and 9.5 to 10 ug/ml peptides.

The CDR3 totals 16 residues. J gave up 1 base and V 4 bases, and 5 bases lay outside the gene matches. Per germline, CDR1 MGHDK and CDR2 SYGVNS. With roughly 9 days of culture completed, CD4+ T cells were isolated. Vaccination of participants consisted of two doses of either the BNT162b2 or mRNA-1273 vaccine. The table came from immunoSEQ multiplex PCR; TCRdb's copy has only in-frame clones and leaves some out. The sample lists around 69,000 clones, less than 85% seen once, with about 2.5% in the top ten. Comment on this clone: Antigen specificity is unknown.

The source was CD4+ T cells from PBMCs cultured without peptide, collected after COVID-19 vaccination. J is TRBJ2-2 and V is TRBV25-1; 8 nucleotides match TRBD1. The TCR was taken from a human donor who received a COVID-19 vaccine. For the CDR3, the DNA is TGTGCCAGCAGTGTTGCCGGGACAGGGAACACCGGGGAGCTGTTTTTT. Residues: CASSVAGTGNTGELFF.